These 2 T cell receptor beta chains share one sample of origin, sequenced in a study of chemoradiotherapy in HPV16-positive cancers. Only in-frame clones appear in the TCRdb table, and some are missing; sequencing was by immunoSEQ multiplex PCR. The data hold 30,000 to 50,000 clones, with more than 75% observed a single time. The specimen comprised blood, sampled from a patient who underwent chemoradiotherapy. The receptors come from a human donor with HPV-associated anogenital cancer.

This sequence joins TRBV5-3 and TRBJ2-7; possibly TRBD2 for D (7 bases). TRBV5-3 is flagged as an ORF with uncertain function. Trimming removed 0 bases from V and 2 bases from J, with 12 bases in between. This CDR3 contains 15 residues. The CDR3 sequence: CARSLVRGAPYEQYF. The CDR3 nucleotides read TGTGCCAGAAGCTTGGTCCGGGGGGCTCCCTACGAGCAGTACTTC.

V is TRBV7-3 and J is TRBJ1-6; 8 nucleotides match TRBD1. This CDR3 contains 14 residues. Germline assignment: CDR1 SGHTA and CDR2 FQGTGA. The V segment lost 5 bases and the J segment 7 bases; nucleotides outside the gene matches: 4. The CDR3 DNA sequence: TGTGCCAGCAGCAAACAGGGGGGGAATTCACCCCTCCACTTT. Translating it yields CASSKQGGNSPLHF.